The 4 T cell receptor beta chains listed next were all sequenced from one sample in a study of T cell responses to AZD1222 COVID-19 vaccine. Data came from immunoSEQ multiplex PCR; TCRdb stores just in-frame clones and leaves some out. The data contain about 100,000 clones, 90% of them singletons. The sample here was peripheral blood, taken on day 0 of AZD1222 vaccination. The receptors were gathered from an adult in good health.

The V call is TRBV24-1, the J call TRBJ2-2, with TRBD1 identical over 9 bases. J gave up 5 bases and V 7 bases, and 4 bases lay outside the gene matches. Germline V gene sequence: CDR1 KGHDR, CDR2 SFDVKD. This CDR3 contains 14 residues. The CDR3 spells CATRGGTGTGELFF. The CDR3 DNA reads as TGTGCCACCAGGGGGGGGACAGGGACCGGGGAGCTGTTTTTT.

This clone was seen only once. The chain links TRBV6-1 to TRBJ1-1, with a possible D match to TRBD1 (5 bases). The CDR3 has 14 residues. Trimming removed 1 base from V and 10 bases from J, with 16 bases in between. From germline, CDR1 is MNHNS and CDR2 SASEGT. CDR3 amino acids: CASSEEGRLGRAFF. The CDR3 DNA is TGTGCCAGCAGTGAAGAGGGACGGTTGGGGAGAGCTTTCTTT.

The chain joins TRBV5-1 to TRBJ1-3; no reliable D call. The germline V and J ends were trimmed by 4 bases and 0 bases, with 14 bases remaining between them. Germline CDR1 SGHRS, CDR2 YFSETQ. The CDR3 extends over 16 amino acids. The CDR3 is CASSVSLGTSGNTIYF. DNA for the CDR3: TGCGCCAGCAGCGTGTCCCTAGGCACCTCTGGAAACACCATATATTTT.

The chain carries TRBV4-1 and TRBJ1-2, with D uncertain. CDR3 length equals 16 residues. The ends were cut back, 0 bases at V and 4 bases at J, with 15 bases in the middle. Germline assignment: CDR1 MGHRA and CDR2 YSYEKL. The CDR3: CASSQEIPGFGYGYTF. The CDR3 DNA reads as TGCGCCAGCAGCCAAGAAATTCCCGGGTTCGGCTATGGCTACACCTTC.